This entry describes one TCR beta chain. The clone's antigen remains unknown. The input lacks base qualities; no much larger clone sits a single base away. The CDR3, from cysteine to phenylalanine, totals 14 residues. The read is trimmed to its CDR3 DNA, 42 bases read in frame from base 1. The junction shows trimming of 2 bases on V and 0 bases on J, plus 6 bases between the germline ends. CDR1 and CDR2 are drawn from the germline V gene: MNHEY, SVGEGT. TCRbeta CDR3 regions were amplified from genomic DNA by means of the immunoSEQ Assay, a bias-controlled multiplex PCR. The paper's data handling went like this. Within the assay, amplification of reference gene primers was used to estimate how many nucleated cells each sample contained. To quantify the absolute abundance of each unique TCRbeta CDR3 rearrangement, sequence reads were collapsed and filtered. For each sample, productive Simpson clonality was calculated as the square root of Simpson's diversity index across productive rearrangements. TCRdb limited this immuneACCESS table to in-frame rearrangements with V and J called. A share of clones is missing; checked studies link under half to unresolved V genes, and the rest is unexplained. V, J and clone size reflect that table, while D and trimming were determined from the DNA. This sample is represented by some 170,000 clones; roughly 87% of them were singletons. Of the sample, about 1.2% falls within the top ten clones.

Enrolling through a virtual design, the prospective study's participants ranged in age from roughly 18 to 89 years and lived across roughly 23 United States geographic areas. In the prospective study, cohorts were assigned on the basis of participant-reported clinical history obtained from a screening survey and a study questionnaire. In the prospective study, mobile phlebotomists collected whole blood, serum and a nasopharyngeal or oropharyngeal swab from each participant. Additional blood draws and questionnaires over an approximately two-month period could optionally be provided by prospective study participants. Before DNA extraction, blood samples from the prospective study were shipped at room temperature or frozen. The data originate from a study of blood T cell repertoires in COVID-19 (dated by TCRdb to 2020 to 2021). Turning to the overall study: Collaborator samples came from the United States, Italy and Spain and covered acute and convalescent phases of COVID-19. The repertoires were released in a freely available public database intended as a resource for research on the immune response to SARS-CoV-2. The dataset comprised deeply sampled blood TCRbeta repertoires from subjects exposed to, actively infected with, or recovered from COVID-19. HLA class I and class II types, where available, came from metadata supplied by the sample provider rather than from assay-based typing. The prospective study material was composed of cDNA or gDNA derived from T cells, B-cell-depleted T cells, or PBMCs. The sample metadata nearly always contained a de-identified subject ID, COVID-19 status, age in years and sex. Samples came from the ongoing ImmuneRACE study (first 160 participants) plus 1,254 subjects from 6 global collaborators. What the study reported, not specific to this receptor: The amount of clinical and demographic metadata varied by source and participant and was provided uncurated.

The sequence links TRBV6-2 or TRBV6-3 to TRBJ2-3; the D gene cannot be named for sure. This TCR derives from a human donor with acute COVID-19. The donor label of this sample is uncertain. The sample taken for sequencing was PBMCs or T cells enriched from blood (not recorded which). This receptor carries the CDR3 CASSYRESTDTQYF. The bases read TGTGCCAGCAGTTACAGAGAGAGCACAGATACGCAGTATTTT.